The clone carrying this T cell receptor (beta chain) was counted at least ten times. The target antigen is unknown. This specimen comes from a study of T cells in Graves' hyperthyroidism and ophthalmopathy. Study results and caveats: Most thyroid clonotypes that were expanded above 0.001 also turned up in blood.

It was RNA transcripts that yielded the amplified TCR beta CDR3 regions. Carried out on the TCR CDR3, a first-round RT-PCR used the HTBI primer set. TCRdb reanalysed the multiplex PCR reads using MiXCR and keeps one entry per CDR3 protein. The sample holds 350,000 to 450,000 distinct CDR3 sequences, roughly 13% seen once. No ophthalmopathy progression within 18 months constituted stable Graves' hyperthyroidism. Patients showing uncontrolled infection, other autoimmune disease, pregnancy or lactation were ineligible. Every diagnosis used clinical symptoms, serum thyroxine and TRAb, thyroid ultrasound and orbital computed tomography. The V gene's germline CDR1 is SGHVS and CDR2 FQNEAQ. The CDR3 runs 16 residues. After removal of 5 bases from V and 4 bases from J, the junction contained 11 bases not matched to a gene.

The chain recombines TRBV7-8 with TRBJ2-1; 7 bases align to TRBD1. Sequenced material: blood. This clonotype originated in a woman aged 60 to 75 with Graves' hyperthyroidism. CDR3 bases: TGTGCCAGCAGCCCCAGACAGGGACGTCCTTACAATGAGCAGTTCTTC. Amino acid sequence: CASSPRQGRPYNEQFF.